This section outlines one TCR beta chain sequence together with its context. The antigen remains undetermined. Germline V gives CDR1 SGHNT, CDR2 YENEEA. V lost 1 base, J lost 3 bases, and 3 bases stayed unmatched. This CDR3 region has 14 residues. Cultured CD4+ T-cell DNA underwent Oncomine TCR Beta short-read sequencing. In this case, cultured CD4+ T cells provided the extracted genomic DNA. Using its own MiXCR run on the PCR reads, TCRdb lists one record per CDR3 protein. The sample includes approximately 11,000 distinct CDR3 sequences, around 58% of them seen just once. This entry belongs to a study of vaccination and CD4 T cells after COVID-19. Study-level information: SARS-CoV-2, HCoV-NL63, HCoV-OC43 and HCoV-229E supplied the overlapping spike peptides used to stimulate cells. The control cultures got either a CEFX pool, an HIV-1 Nef pool, or no peptide at all. Points from the study as a whole: Although the median of SARS-CoV-2-reactive clonotypes rose from around 20 to 38, the change was not significant.

The sample's treatment: roughly ten-day PBMC culture with coronavirus spike peptide pools or control peptides (ViraFEST assay). Sequencing used CD4+ T cells from blood, cultured in vitro. The V gene is TRBV11-3, the J gene TRBJ2-7; 7 positions agree with TRBD2. The origin of this receptor is a human donor who had recovered from COVID-19. CDR3 amino acids: CASSLVRDYYEQYF. CDR3 DNA sequence: TGTGCCAGCAGCTTAGTCCGGGACTACTACGAGCAGTACTTC.